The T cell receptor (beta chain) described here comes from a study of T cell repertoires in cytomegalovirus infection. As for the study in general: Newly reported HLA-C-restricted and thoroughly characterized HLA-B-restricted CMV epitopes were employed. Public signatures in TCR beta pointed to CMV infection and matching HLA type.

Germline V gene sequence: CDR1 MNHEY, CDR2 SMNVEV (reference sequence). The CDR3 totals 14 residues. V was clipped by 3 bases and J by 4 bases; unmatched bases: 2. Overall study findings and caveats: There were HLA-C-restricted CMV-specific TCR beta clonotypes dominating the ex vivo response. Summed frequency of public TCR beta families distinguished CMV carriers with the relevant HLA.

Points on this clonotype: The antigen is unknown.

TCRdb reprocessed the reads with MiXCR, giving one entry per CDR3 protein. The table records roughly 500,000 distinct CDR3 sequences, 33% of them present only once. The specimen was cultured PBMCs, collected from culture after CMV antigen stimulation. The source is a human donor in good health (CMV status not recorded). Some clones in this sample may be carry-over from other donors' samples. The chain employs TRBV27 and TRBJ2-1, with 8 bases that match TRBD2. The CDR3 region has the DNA TGTGCCAGCAGTTTCCGGGGGGGGTACAATGAGCAGTTCTTC. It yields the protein CASSFRGGYNEQFF.